Presented here are 32 T cell receptor beta chains from one specimen sequenced in a study of blood T cell repertoires in COVID-19. TCRdb's copy holds only in-frame clones and misses some; the assay was immunoSEQ multiplex PCR. The sample carries 450,000 to 500,000 clones, around 85% recorded once. Material for sequencing was peripheral blood. The origin of the receptors is a human donor in a cohort sampled during active COVID-19.

In this sample, this clone turned up a few times. CDR3: CASSIDAGMNTEAFF. The CDR3 nucleotides read TGTGCCAGTAGTATAGATGCAGGGATGAACACTGAAGCTTTCTTT. This chain connects TRBV19 to TRBJ1-1; perhaps TRBD1 as D (5 bases). V shed 0 bases and J shed 0 bases, with 8 bases lying between them. This CDR3 region has 15 residues. Germline CDR1 is LNHDA and CDR2 is SQIVND (reference sequence).

This clone was observed a single time. This chain links TRBV7-9 with TRBJ1-5; TRBD1 matches at 7 bases. Looked up from germline, CDR1 is SEHNR and CDR2 is FQNEAQ (reference sequence). The CDR3 contains 14 residues. The ends lost 2 bases at V and 4 bases at J; junction bases unmatched: 2. CDR3: CASSLTGVNQPQHF. The DNA for the CDR3 is TGTGCCAGCAGCTTAACAGGGGTAAATCAGCCCCAGCATTTT.

This clone came up a few times. The V call is TRBV10-3, the J call TRBJ1-1; 7 positions agree with TRBD1. The CDR3 is made up of 15 amino acids. CDR1 and CDR2 (germline): ENHRY, SYGVKD. The V and J ends lost 6 bases and 0 bases, in that order; junction bases with no gene match: 7. CDR3 nucleotide sequence: TGTGCCATCAGCCCGAAGGGACAGATGAACACTGAAGCTTTCTTT. It yields the protein CAISPKGQMNTEAFF.

The rearrangement uses TRBV30 and TRBJ1-1; D gene ambiguous. The V gene lost 5 bases and the J gene lost 2 bases, with 12 bases spanning the gap. This CDR3 is 13 amino acids long. Germline values: CDR1 GTSNPN, CDR2 SVGIG (reference sequence). DNA for the CDR3: TGTGCCTGGGCGGGGAGCTTTAACACTGAAGCTTTCTTT. It encodes CAWAGSFNTEAFF. Full variable domain (outside the CDR3, taken from reference TRBV30 and TRBJ1-1): SQTIHQWPATLVQPVGSPLSLECTVEGTSNPNLYWYRQAAGRGLQLLFYSVGIGQISSEVPQNLSASRPQDRQFILSSKKLLLSDSGFYLCAWAGSFNTEAFFGQGTRLTVV.

V gene TRBV19 combines with J gene TRBJ1-1; D might be TRBD1 (6 bases). V lost 8 bases to trimming and J lost 1 base, with 11 bases between them. The CDR3 totals 13 residues. Looked up from germline, CDR1 is LNHDA and CDR2 is SQIVND (reference sequence). CDR3 in DNA: TGTGCCAGTGCCGGGACACAGAACACTGAAGCTTTCTTT. Protein product: CASAGTQNTEAFF.

The gene calls are TRBV6-5 and TRBJ2-5, with D perhaps TRBD2 (6 bases). Per the germline V gene, CDR1 is MNHEY and CDR2 is SVGAGI. The CDR3 loop spans 14 amino acids. V gave up 7 bases and J gave up 7 bases, with 19 bases separating them. This CDR3 reads CASTPPGGQGTQYF. In DNA form, the CDR3 reads TGTGCCAGCACCCCTCCCGGGGGTCAGGGGACCCAGTACTTC.

Comment on this clone: Other DNA sequences from this sample encode an identical CDR3 as well. CDR3 region: CSARSGYEQYF. CDR3 bases: TGCAGTGCTCGGAGCGGCTACGAGCAGTACTTC. V usage is TRBV20-1 and J usage is TRBJ2-7; D is possibly TRBD2 (5 bases). Trimming left V 5 bases short and J 3 bases short, with 8 bases between. Germline CDR1 and CDR2: DFQATT and SNEGSKA (reference sequence). The CDR3 is 11 amino acids.

This clone was seen a few times. Other DNA sequences in this specimen translate into the identical CDR3. The V and J genes are TRBV11-2 and TRBJ1-1; 8 positions match TRBD1. V dropped 3 bases and J dropped 1; count of bases not matched to a gene: 1. CDR1 SGHAT and CDR2 FQNNGV come from the germline V gene. This CDR3 is built from 14 residues. The CDR3 loop reads CASSFGQGNTEAFF. The CDR3 DNA follows: TGTGCCAGCAGCTTCGGACAGGGGAACACTGAAGCTTTCTTT. Variable domain in full (rest from reference TRBV11-2 and TRBJ1-1): EAGVAQSPRYKIIEKRQSVAFWCNPISGHATLYWYQQILGQGPKLLIQFQNNGVVDDSQLPKDRFSAERLKGVDSTLKIQPAKLEDSAVYLCASSFGQGNTEAFFGQGTRLTVV.

This chain joins TRBV24-1 and TRBJ2-1; TRBD2 agrees at 14 bases. V was clipped by 2 bases and J by 0 bases; unmatched bases: 5. Germline CDR1 KGHDR, CDR2 SFDVKD. The CDR3 length is 19 residues. The CDR3 DNA reads as TGTGCCACCAGTGATTCGCCAGGGACTAGCGGGAGCTCCTACAATGAGCAGTTCTTC. Residues: CATSDSPGTSGSSYNEQFF.

Written as DNA, the CDR3 is TGTGCCAGCAGAATAGGACAGCTCACTGGCTACACCTTC. It codes for CASRIGQLTGYTF. V usage is TRBV6-5 and J usage is TRBJ1-2; possible D gene TRBD1, 6 bases. The germline V and J ends were trimmed by 6 bases and 7 bases, with 15 bases remaining between them. This CDR3 spans 13 amino acids. Germline values: CDR1 MNHEY, CDR2 SVGAGI.

The chain joins TRBV7-3 to TRBJ2-5, with a tentative D call TRBD1 (6 bases). The length of the CDR3 is 13 residues. The V gene lost 4 bases and the J gene lost 5 bases, with 11 bases spanning the gap. Germline loops: CDR1 SGHTA, CDR2 FQGTGA. CDR3 nucleotide sequence: TGTGCCAGCAGCTCGCAGGGGTGGGAGACCCAGTACTTC. This codes for CASSSQGWETQYF. The variable domain in full, completed from reference TRBV7-3 and TRBJ2-5, reads GAGVSQTPSNKVTEKGKYVELRCDPISGHTALYWYRQSLGQGPEFLIYFQGTGAADDSGLPNDRFFAVRPEGSVSTLKIQRTERGDSAVYLCASSSQGWETQYFGPGTRLLVL.

The genes are TRBV7-9 and TRBJ1-2; 8 nucleotides align to TRBD1. Trimming cost V 1 base and J 7 bases; bases outside gene matches: 8. The CDR3 contains 15 residues. Looked up from germline, CDR1 is SEHNR and CDR2 is FQNEAQ (reference sequence). This chain's CDR3 is CASSLEGQANVGYTF. CDR3 DNA sequence: TGTGCCAGCAGCTTAGAGGGACAGGCGAATGTTGGCTACACCTTC.

Of note for this clone: Additional DNA sequences in this sample encode the identical CDR3. This sequence joins TRBV5-1 and TRBJ2-1, with unresolved D. Deletions cut 0 bases from V and 5 bases from J, with 9 bases between. The CDR3 runs to 14 residues. Germline CDR1 SGHRS, CDR2 YFSETQ. CDR3 nucleotides: TGCGCCAGCAGCTTGGACAGTGCGAACAATGAGCAGTTCTTC. Translating gives CASSLDSANNEQFF.

As DNA, the CDR3 is TGCGCCAGCAGCTGGGGACTCGGGGGGACTGAAGCTTTCTTT. This translates into CASSWGLGGTEAFF. The V and J genes are TRBV5-1 and TRBJ1-1, with TRBD1 as a possible D gene (5 bases). This CDR3 spans 14 amino acids. CDR1 and CDR2 from the germline V gene are SGHRS and YFSETQ. Trimming stripped 3 bases from V and 5 bases from J, with 14 bases between. Full variable domain (outside the CDR3, taken from reference TRBV5-1 and TRBJ1-1): KAGVTQTPRYLIKTRGQQVTLSCSPISGHRSVSWYQQTPGQGLQFLFEYFSETQRNKGNFPGRFSGRQFSNSRSEMNVSTLELGDSALYLCASSWGLGGTEAFFGQGTRLTVV.

The V and J genes are TRBV28 and TRBJ2-7, with a possible D match to TRBD2 (6 bases). The CDR3 contains 12 residues. Per the germline V gene, CDR1 is MDHEN and CDR2 is SYDVKM. Between the trimmed V and J ends, which lost 6 bases and 6 bases, there was a span of 12 bases. DNA of the CDR3: TGTGCCAGCAGCCAATATAGCGGCGAGCAGTACTTC. Protein: CASSQYSGEQYF.

This clone showed up just a few times. The gene calls are TRBV19 and TRBJ2-7; perhaps TRBD1 as D (6 bases). Germline loops: CDR1 LNHDA, CDR2 SQIVND (reference sequence). The CDR3 spans 14 residues. V was shortened by 3 bases and J by 1 base, with 10 bases between the two germline ends. For the CDR3, the DNA is TGTGCCAGTAGTATTGAGGACAGTTCCTACGAGCAGTACTTC. Translation: CASSIEDSSYEQYF.

The V gene is TRBV19, the J gene TRBJ2-2, with 9 bases lining up with TRBD2. The CDR3 is 16 residues long. CDR1 is LNHDA and CDR2 is SQIVND in the germline V gene (reference sequence). V was pared by 3 bases and J by 5 bases, with 7 bases of the junction left unmatched. The CDR3 DNA is TGTGCCAGTAGTATTTTAGCGGGAGAAATAACCGGGGAGCTGTTTTTT. It is translated as CASSILAGEITGELFF. The variable domain in full, completed from reference TRBV19 and TRBJ2-2, reads DGGITQSPKYLFRKEGQNVTLSCEQNLNHDAMYWYRQDPGQGLRLIYYSQIVNDFQKGDIAEGYSVSREKKESFPLTVTSAQKNPTAFYLCASSILAGEITGELFFGEGSRLTVL.

The V call is TRBV19, the J call TRBJ1-1; 9 positions match TRBD1. In germline, CDR1 is LNHDA, CDR2 SQIVND (reference sequence). With 3 bases clipped from V and 4 bases from J, the junction kept 3 bases outside the gene matches. This CDR3 is 14 amino acids long. CDR3 sequence: CASSMGQGFTEAFF. DNA of the CDR3: TGTGCCAGTAGTATGGGACAGGGTTTCACTGAAGCTTTCTTT.

The chain recombines TRBV27 with TRBJ2-1; a possible D gene is TRBD2 (5 bases). Germline V CDR1 and CDR2: MNHEY, SMNVEV (reference sequence). V was shortened by 2 bases and J by 1 base, with 9 bases between the two germline ends. This CDR3 region has 15 residues. CDR3 loop: CASSLRGPSYNEQFF. For the CDR3, the DNA is TGTGCCAGCAGTTTACGAGGGCCTTCCTACAATGAGCAGTTCTTC.

The chain carries TRBV3-1 (or the pseudogene TRBV3-2) and TRBJ2-2; no firm D call. The CDR3 runs to 12 residues. The germline CDR1 and CDR2 sequences are LGHDT and YNNKEL (reference sequence). Deletions cut 4 bases from V and 6 bases from J, with 6 bases between. The CDR3 reads CASSRPAGELFF. The CDR3 DNA sequence: TGTGCCAGCAGCCGCCCGGCCGGGGAGCTGTTTTTT.

This clone was counted between two and nine times. V gene TRBV7-9 combines with J gene TRBJ1-2, with D possibly TRBD1 on 6 matching bases. V lost 7 bases, J lost 8 bases, and 14 bases lay in between. This CDR3 region has 12 residues. Germline-derived CDR1 and CDR2 are SEHNR and FQNEAQ (reference sequence). CDR3 loop: CASTRQVEGYTF. The CDR3 DNA is TGTGCCAGCACGAGACAGGTCGAAGGCTACACCTTC. The whole variable domain, filled in from reference TRBV7-9 and TRBJ1-2, reads DTGVSQNPRHKITKRGQNVTFRCDPISEHNRLYWYRQTLGQGPEFLTYFQNEAQLEKSRLLSDRFSAERPKGSFSTLEIQRTEQGDSAMYLCASTRQVEGYTFGSGTRLTVV.

The genes are TRBV10-1 and TRBJ2-7; TRBD2 agrees at 7 bases. J lost 0 bases, V lost 2 bases, and 4 bases had no gene match. The germline V gene encodes CDR1 WNHNN and CDR2 SYGVQD (reference sequence). There are 15 residues in the CDR3. DNA of the CDR3: TGCGCCAGCAGTGAGGGACTAGGGAGCTCCTACGAGCAGTACTTC. Translation gives CASSEGLGSSYEQYF.

CDR3: CATSDPSGSVYNEQFF. CDR3 DNA sequence: TGTGCCACCAGTGATCCTAGCGGGAGCGTCTACAATGAGCAGTTCTTC. The V and J genes are TRBV24-1 and TRBJ2-1; 10 bases are a match to TRBD2. The CDR3 has 16 amino acids. Trimming cost V 3 bases and J 3 bases; bases outside gene matches: 4. Germline V gene sequence: CDR1 KGHDR, CDR2 SFDVKD.

This chain links TRBV2 with TRBJ1-2; D is possibly TRBD1 (5 bases). V was pared by 4 bases and J by 7 bases, with 16 bases between. CDR1 SNHLY and CDR2 FYNNEI come from the germline V gene. There are 14 residues in the CDR3. The CDR3 spells CASSVTGAGSGYTF. In nucleotides, the CDR3 is TGTGCCAGCAGTGTAACAGGAGCGGGCTCTGGCTACACCTTC. The full variable domain, completed using reference TRBV2 and TRBJ1-2, is EPEVTQTPSHQVTQMGQEVILRCVPISNHLYFYWYRQILGQKVEFLVSFYNNEISEKSEIFDDQFSVERPDGSNFTLKIRSTKLEDSAMYFCASSVTGAGSGYTFGSGTRLTVV.

The V call is TRBV25-1, the J call TRBJ2-2, with 10 bases fitting TRBD1. V was pared by 3 bases and J by 7 bases, with 8 bases of the junction left unmatched. The CDR3 has 16 amino acids. Germline CDR1 is MGHDK and CDR2 is SYGVNS. CDR3 sequence (DNA): TGTGCCAGCAGTGAGGCGACAGGGGGCGCCTACGGGGAGCTGTTTTTT. Protein sequence: CASSEATGGAYGELFF.

This clone was detected once. This chain uses TRBV27 with TRBJ1-2, with TRBD1 matching over 12 bases. V trimming: 5 bases; J trimming: 7 bases; junction bases outside the gene matches: 17. The CDR3 extends over 18 amino acids. Germline values: CDR1 MNHEY, CDR2 SMNVEV (reference sequence). The CDR3 region has the DNA TGTGCCAGCAGTCCCCCCAGCGGGACAGGGGGCAGTAAGCGTGGCTACACCTTC. Its protein product is CASSPPSGTGGSKRGYTF.

The chain combines TRBV19 with TRBJ1-4, with D uncertain. The CDR3 has 16 residues. V was trimmed by 0 bases and J by 10 bases, leaving 18 bases between them. Looked up from germline, CDR1 is LNHDA and CDR2 is SQIVND (reference sequence). CDR3 coding DNA: TGTGCCAGTAGTATAGATCATAGCGGACGAGTAGGAAAACTGTTTTTT. Protein sequence: CASSIDHSGRVGKLFF.

The chain is built from TRBV7-3 and TRBJ1-4; D may be TRBD1 (6 bases). The CDR3 is made up of 18 amino acids. V lost 4 bases to trimming and J lost 3 bases, with 21 bases between them. The V gene's germline CDR1 is SGHTA and CDR2 FQGTGA. The CDR3 nucleotides read TGTGCCAGCAGCTCACCGGAAACGGGGGGGCATGCTAATGAAAAACTGTTTTTT. Its protein is CASSSPETGGHANEKLFF. The complete variable domain, with remaining parts taken from reference TRBV7-3 and TRBJ1-4, reads GAGVSQTPSNKVTEKGKYVELRCDPISGHTALYWYRQSLGQGPEFLIYFQGTGAADDSGLPNDRFFAVRPEGSVSTLKIQRTERGDSAVYLCASSSPETGGHANEKLFFGSGTQLSVL.

The chain is built from TRBV18 and TRBJ1-1; D is perhaps TRBD1 (5 bases). Trimming pared 2 bases from V and 2 bases from J, leaving 15 bases between. The germline gives CDR1 KGHSH, CDR2 LQKENI. There are 16 residues in the CDR3. CDR3 in amino acids: CASSPTTGHSNTEAFF. In DNA, the CDR3 is TGTGCCAGCTCACCAACAACCGGACACAGTAACACTGAAGCTTTCTTT.

This clone has ten or more counts. The V gene is TRBV28, the J gene TRBJ2-1; 9 nucleotides align to TRBD2. Unmatched junction bases numbered 11, after V lost 3 bases and J lost 14 bases. The CDR3 has 14 amino acids. Germline lookup yields CDR1 MDHEN and CDR2 SYDVKM. This chain's CDR3 is CASSLTSGPKSKFF. CDR3 bases: TGTGCCAGCAGTTTGACTAGCGGACCCAAGTCGAAGTTCTTC. The variable domain in full, with the rest retrieved from reference TRBV28 and TRBJ2-1, is DVKVTQSSRYLVKRTGEKVFLECVQDMDHENMFWYRQDPGLGLRLIYFSYDVKMKEKGDIPEGYSVSREKKERFSLILESASTNQTSMYLCASSLTSGPKSKFFGPGTRLTVL.

This sequence joins TRBV14 and TRBJ2-1; the match to TRBD1 covers 8 bases. Trimming took 1 base from V and 2 from J; bases not matched to a gene: 13. CDR1 is SGHDN and CDR2 is FVKESK in the germline V gene. There are 19 residues in the CDR3. The CDR3 DNA sequence: TGTGCCAGCAGCCAAGTCACAAAATACGACAGGGGACCCTACAATGAGCAGTTCTTC. It is translated as CASSQVTKYDRGPYNEQFF.

The chain has TRBV5-8 and TRBJ2-3, with 8 bases fitting TRBD2. The germline CDR1 and CDR2 sequences are SGHTS and YDEGEE. This CDR3 region has 14 residues. With V trimmed by 5 bases and J by 4 bases, 6 bases remained unmatched. In DNA, the CDR3 is TGTGCCAGCAGGAGGACTAGCATTCCAGATACGCAGTATTTT. It translates to CASRRTSIPDTQYF.